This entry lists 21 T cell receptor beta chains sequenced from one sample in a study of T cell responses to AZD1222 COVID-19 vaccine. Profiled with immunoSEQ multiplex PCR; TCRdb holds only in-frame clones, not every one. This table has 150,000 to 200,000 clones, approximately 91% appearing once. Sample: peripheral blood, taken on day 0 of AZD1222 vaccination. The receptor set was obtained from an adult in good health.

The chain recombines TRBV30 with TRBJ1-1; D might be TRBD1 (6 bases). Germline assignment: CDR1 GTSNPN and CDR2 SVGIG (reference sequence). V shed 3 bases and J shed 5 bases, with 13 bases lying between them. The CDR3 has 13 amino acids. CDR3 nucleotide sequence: TGTGCCTGGAGGGTACGGGACACGACTGAAGCTTTCTTT. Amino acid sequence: CAWRVRDTTEAFF.

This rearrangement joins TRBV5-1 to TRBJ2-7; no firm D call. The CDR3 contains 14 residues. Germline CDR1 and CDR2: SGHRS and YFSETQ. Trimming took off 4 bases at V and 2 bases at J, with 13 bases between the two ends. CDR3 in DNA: TGCGCCAGCAGCCTGCGGAGCTCCACCTACGAGCAGTACTTC. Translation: CASSLRSSTYEQYF.

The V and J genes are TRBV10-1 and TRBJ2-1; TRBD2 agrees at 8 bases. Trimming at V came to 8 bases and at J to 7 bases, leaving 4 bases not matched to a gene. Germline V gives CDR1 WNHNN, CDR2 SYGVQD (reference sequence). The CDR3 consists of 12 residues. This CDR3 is CASSPGGNEQFF. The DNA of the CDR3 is TGCGCCAGCTCCCCGGGAGGGAATGAGCAGTTCTTC.

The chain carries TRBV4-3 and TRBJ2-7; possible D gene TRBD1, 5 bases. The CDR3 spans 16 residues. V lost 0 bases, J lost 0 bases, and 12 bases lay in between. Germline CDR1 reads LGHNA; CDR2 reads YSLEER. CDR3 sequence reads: CASSQESRADSYEQYF. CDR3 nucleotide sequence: TGCGCCAGCAGCCAAGAGTCCAGGGCCGACTCCTACGAGCAGTACTTC.

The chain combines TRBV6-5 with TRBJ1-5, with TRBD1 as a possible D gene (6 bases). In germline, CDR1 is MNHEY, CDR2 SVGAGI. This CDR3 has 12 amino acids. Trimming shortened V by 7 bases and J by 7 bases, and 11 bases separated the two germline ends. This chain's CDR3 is CASNTGIQPQHF. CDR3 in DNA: TGTGCCAGCAATACAGGGATACAGCCCCAGCATTTT.

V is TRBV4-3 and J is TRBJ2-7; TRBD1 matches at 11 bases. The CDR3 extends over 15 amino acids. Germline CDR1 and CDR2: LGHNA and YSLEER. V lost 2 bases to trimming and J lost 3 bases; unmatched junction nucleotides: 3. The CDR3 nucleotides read TGCGCCAGCAGCCAAACGGGACAGGGGGGCTACGAGCAGTACTTC. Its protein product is CASSQTGQGGYEQYF.

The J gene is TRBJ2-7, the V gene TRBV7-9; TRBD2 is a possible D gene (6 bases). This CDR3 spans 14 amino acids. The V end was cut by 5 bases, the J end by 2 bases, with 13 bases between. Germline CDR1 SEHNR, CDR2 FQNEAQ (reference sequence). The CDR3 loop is CASSKAGGTYEQYF. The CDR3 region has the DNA TGTGCCAGCAGCAAGGCCGGGGGAACCTACGAGCAGTACTTC.

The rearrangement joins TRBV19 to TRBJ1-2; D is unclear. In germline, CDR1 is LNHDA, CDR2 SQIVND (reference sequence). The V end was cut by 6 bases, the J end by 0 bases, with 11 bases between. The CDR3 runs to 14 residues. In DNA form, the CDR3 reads TGTGCCAGTAGCTTCCAGTTAGCTAACTATGGCTACACCTTC. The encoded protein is CASSFQLANYGYTF.

This chain's CDR3 is CASSESFATSQLEQFF. CDR3 bases: TGTGCCAGCAGTGAAAGTTTCGCGACTAGCCAACTCGAGCAGTTCTTC. The chain links TRBV2 to TRBJ2-1, with TRBD2 matching 7 bases. Germline trimming cut 2 bases from V and 10 bases from J; bases unmatched to any gene: 14. Germline CDR1 SNHLY, CDR2 FYNNEI. The CDR3 covers 16 residues.

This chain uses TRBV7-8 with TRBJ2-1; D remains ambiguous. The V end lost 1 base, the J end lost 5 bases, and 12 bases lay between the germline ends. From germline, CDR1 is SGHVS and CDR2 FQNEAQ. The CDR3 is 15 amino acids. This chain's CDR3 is CASSLVVLLNNEQFF. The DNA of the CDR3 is TGTGCCAGCAGCTTAGTGGTCCTTTTAAACAATGAGCAGTTCTTC.

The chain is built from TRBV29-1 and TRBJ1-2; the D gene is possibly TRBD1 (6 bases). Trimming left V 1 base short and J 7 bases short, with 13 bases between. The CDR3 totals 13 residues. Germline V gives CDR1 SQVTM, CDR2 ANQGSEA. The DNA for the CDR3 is TGCAGCGTTGAAGTGGACAGATCAGGTGGCTACACCTTC. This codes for CSVEVDRSGGYTF.

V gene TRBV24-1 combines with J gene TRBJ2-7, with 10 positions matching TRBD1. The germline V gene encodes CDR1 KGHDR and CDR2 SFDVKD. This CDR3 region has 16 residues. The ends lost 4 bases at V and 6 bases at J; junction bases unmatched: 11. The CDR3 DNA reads TGTGCCACCAGTGAAAATCCGGGACAGGGGTATGGCGAGCAGTACTTC. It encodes CATSENPGQGYGEQYF.

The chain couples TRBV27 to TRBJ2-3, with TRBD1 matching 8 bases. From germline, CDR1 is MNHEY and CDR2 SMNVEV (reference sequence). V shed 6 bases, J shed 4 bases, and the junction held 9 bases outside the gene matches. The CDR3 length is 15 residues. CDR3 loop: CASSPGQGPSDTQYF. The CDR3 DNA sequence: TGTGCCAGCAGCCCAGGACAGGGACCATCAGATACGCAGTATTTT.

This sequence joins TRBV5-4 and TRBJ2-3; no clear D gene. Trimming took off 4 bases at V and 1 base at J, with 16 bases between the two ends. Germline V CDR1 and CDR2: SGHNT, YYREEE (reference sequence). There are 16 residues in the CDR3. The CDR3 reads CASSPVPAEGTDTQYF. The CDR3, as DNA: TGTGCCAGCAGCCCCGTCCCTGCCGAAGGCACAGATACGCAGTATTTT.

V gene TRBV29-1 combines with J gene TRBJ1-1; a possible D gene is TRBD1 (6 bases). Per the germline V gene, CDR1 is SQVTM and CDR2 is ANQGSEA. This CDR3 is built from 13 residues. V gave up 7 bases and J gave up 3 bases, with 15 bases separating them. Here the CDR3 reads CSATGLFDTEAFF. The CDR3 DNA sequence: TGCAGCGCCACAGGGTTGTTCGACACTGAAGCTTTCTTT.

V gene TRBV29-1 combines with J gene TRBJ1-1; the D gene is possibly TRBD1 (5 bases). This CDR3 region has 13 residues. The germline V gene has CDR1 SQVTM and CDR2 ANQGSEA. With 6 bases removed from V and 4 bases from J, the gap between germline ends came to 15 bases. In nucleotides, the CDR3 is TGCAGCGTGGCCGTCGGGGCTGGCACTGAAGCTTTCTTT. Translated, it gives CSVAVGAGTEAFF.

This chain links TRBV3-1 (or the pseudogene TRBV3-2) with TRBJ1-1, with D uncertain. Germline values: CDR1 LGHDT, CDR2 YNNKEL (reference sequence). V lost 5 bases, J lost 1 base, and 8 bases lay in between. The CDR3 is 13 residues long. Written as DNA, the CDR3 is TGTGCCAGCAGCACGACGGAGAACACTGAAGCTTTCTTT. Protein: CASSTTENTEAFF.

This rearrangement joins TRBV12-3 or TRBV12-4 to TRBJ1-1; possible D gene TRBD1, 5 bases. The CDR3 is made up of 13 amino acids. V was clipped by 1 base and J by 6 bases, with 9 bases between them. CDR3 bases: TGTGCCAGCAGTTTAGTTTGGGGGGCTGAAGCTTTCTTT. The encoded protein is CASSLVWGAEAFF.

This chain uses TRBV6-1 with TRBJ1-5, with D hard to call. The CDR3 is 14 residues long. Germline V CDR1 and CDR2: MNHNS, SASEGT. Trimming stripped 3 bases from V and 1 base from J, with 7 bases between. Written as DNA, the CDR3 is TGTGCCAGCAGTGAGGCGCCGAGCAATCAGCCCCAGCATTTT. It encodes CASSEAPSNQPQHF.

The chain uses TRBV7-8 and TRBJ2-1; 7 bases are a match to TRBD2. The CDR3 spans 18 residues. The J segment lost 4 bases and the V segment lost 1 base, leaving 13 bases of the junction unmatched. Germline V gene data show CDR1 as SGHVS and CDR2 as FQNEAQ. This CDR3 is CASSLGRELIHRYNEQFF. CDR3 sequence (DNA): TGTGCCAGCAGCTTAGGGCGGGAGTTGATTCATCGGTACAATGAGCAGTTCTTC.

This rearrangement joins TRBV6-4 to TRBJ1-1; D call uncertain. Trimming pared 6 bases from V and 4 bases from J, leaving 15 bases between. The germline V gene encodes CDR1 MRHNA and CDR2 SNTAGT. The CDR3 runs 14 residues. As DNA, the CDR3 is TGTGCCAGCAGAGCAGGACTTGGCCCCACTGAAGCTTTCTTT. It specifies CASRAGLGPTEAFF.